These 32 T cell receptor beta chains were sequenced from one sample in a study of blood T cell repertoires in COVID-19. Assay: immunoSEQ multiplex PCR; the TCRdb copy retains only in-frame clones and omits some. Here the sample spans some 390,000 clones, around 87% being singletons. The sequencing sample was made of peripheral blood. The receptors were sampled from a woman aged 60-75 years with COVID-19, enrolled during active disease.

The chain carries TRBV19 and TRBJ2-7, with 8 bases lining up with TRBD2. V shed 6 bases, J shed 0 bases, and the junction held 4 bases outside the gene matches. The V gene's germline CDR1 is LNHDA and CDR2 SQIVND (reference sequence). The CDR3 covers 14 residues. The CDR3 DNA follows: TGTGCCAGTAGCGTAGCGGGGCGCTCCTACGAGCAGTACTTC. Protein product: CASSVAGRSYEQYF. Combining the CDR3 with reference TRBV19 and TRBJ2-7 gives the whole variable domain DGGITQSPKYLFRKEGQNVTLSCEQNLNHDAMYWYRQDPGQGLRLIYYSQIVNDFQKGDIAEGYSVSREKKESFPLTVTSAQKNPTAFYLCASSVAGRSYEQYFGPGTRLTVT.

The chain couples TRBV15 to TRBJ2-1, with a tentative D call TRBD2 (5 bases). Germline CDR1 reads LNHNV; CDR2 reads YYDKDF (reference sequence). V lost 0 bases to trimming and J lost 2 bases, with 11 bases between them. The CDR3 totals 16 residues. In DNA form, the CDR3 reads TGTGCCACCAGCAGAGACTTCCCCGGGACCTACAATGAGCAGTTCTTC. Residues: CATSRDFPGTYNEQFF.

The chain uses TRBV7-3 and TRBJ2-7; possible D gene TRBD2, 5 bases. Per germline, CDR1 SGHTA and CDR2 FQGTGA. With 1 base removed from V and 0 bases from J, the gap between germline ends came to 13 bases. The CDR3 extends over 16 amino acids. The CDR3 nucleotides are TGTGCCAGCAGCTTAAAAGTGGACTCCAGCTCCTACGAGCAGTACTTC. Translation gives CASSLKVDSSSYEQYF.

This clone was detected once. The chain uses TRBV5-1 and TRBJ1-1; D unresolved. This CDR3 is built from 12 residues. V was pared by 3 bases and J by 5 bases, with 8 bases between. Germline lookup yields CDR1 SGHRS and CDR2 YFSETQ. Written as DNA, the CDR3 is TGCGCCAGCAGCTCCGGGTTTACTGAAGCTTTCTTT. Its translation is CASSSGFTEAFF.

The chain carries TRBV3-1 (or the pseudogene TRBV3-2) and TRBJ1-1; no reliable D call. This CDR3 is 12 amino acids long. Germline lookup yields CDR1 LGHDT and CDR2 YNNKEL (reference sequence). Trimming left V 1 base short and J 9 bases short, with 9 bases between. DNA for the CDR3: TGTGCCAGCAGCCAAGTCTCCGGGAAAGCTTTCTTT. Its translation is CASSQVSGKAFF.

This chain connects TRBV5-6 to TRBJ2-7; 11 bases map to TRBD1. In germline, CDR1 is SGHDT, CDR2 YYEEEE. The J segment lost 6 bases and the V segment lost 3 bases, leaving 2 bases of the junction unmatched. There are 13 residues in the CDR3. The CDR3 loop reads CASSSGTGGEQYF. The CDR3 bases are TGTGCCAGCAGCTCCGGGACAGGGGGCGAGCAGTACTTC.

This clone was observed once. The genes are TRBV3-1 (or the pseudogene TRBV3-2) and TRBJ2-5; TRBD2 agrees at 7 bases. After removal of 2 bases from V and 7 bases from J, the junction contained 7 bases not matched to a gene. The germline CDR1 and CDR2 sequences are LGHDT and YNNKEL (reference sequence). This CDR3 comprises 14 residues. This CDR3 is CASSQLGRALTQYF. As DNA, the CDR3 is TGTGCCAGCAGCCAACTTGGGAGGGCCTTGACCCAGTACTTC.

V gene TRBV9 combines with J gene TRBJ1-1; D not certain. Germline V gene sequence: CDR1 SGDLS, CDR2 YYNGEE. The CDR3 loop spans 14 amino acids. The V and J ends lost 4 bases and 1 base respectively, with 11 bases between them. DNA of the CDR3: TGTGCCAGCAGCCCCCAACCAGGGAACACTGAAGCTTTCTTT. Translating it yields CASSPQPGNTEAFF.

In nucleotides, the CDR3 is TGTGCCGGCAATCCCACAGGAGCCGGGGGTCAGCCCCAGCATTTT. Protein: CAGNPTGAGGQPQHF. J is TRBJ1-5 and V is TRBV2; a weak D match, TRBD1 (5 bases). The CDR3 totals 15 residues. In germline, CDR1 is SNHLY, CDR2 FYNNEI. V was clipped by 11 bases and J by 6 bases, with 23 bases between them. Variable domain in full (rest from reference TRBV2 and TRBJ1-5): EPEVTQTPSHQVTQMGQEVILRCVPISNHLYFYWYRQILGQKVEFLVSFYNNEISEKSEIFDDQFSVERPDGSNFTLKIRSTKLEDSAMYFCAGNPTGAGGQPQHFGDGTRLSIL.

The CDR3 sequence is CASSLDPGLSTGELFF. The CDR3 DNA sequence: TGCGCCAGCAGCTTGGACCCGGGACTATCCACCGGGGAGCTGTTTTTT. V gene TRBV5-1 combines with J gene TRBJ2-2; 7 nucleotides agree with TRBD2. CDR1 is SGHRS, CDR2 YFSETQ, per germline. The CDR3 runs 16 residues. With V trimmed by 0 bases and J by 4 bases, 6 bases remained unmatched.

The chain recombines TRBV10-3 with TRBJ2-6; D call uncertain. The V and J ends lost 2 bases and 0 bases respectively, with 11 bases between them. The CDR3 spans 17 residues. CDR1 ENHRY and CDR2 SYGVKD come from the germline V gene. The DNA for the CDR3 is TGTGCCATCAGTGAGATCCCCGGTGGCTCTGGGGCCAACGTCCTGACTTTC. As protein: CAISEIPGGSGANVLTF.

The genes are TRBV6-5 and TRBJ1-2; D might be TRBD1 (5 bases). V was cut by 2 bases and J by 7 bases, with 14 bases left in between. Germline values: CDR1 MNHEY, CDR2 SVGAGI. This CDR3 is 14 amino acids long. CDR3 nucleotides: TGTGCCAGCAGTTACGAGGCAGGGTCGGGTGGCTACACCTTC. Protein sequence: CASSYEAGSGGYTF.

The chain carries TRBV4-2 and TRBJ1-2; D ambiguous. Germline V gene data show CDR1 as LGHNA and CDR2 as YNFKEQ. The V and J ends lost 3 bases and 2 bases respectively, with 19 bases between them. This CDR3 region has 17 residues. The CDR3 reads CASSQTRWEARNYGYTF. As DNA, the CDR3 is TGTGCCAGCAGCCAGACCCGATGGGAGGCGCGGAACTATGGCTACACCTTC.

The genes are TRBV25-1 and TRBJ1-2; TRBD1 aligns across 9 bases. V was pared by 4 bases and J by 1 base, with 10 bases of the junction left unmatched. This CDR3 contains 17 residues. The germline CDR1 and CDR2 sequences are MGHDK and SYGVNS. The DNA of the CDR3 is TGTGCCAGCAGTGGATCGGGACAGGGCCAAGGTAACTATGGCTACACCTTC. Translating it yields CASSGSGQGQGNYGYTF.

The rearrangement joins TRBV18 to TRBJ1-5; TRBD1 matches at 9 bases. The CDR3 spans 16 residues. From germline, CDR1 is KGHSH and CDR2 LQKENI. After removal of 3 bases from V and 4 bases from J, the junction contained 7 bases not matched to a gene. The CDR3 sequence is CASSPIRTGENQPQHF. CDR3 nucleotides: TGTGCCAGCTCACCTATAAGGACAGGGGAGAATCAGCCCCAGCATTTT. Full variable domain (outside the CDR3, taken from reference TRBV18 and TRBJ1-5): NAGVMQNPRHLVRRRGQEARLRCSPMKGHSHVYWYRQLPEEGLKFMVYLQKENIIDESGMPKERFSAEFPKEGPSILRIQQVVRGDSAAYFCASSPIRTGENQPQHFGDGTRLSIL.

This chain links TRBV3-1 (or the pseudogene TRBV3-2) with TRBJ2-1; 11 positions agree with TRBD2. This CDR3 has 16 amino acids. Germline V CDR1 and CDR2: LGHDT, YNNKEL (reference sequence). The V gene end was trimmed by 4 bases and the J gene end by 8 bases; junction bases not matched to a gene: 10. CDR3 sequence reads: CASSPTLAGGSDEQFF. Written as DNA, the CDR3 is TGTGCCAGCAGCCCAACCCTAGCGGGGGGCTCCGATGAGCAGTTCTTC.

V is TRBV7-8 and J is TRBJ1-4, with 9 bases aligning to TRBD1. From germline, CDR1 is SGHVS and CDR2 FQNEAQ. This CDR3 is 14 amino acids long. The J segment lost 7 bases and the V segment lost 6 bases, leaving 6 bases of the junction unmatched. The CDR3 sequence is CASSWTGDSEKLFF. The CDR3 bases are TGTGCCAGCAGTTGGACAGGGGATAGTGAAAAACTGTTTTTT.

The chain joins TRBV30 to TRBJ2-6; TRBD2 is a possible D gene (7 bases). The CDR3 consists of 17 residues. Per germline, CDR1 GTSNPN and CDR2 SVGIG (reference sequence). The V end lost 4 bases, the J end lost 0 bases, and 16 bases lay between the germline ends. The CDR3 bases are TGTGCCTGGACCGGACGCGGGGGCTACTCTGGGGCCAACGTCCTGACTTTC. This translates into CAWTGRGGYSGANVLTF.

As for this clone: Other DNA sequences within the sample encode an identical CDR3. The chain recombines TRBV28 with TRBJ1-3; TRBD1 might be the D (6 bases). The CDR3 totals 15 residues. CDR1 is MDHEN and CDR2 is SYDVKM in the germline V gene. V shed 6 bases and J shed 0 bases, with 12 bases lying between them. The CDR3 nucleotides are TGTGCCAGCAGCCTTGGACAGTCCTCTGGAAACACCATATATTTT. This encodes CASSLGQSSGNTIYF.

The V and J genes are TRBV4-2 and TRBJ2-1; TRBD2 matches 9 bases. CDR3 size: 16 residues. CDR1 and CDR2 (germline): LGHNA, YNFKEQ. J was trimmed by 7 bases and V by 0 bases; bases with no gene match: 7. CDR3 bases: TGTGCCAGCAGCCAAGAAGGTCTAGCGGGGTGGAATGAGCAGTTCTTC. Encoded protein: CASSQEGLAGWNEQFF.

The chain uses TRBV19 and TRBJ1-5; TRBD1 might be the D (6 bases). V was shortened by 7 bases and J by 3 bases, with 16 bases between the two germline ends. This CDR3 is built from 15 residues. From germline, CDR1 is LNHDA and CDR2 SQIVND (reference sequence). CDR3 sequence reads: CASKWSDSYNQPQHF. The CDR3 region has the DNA TGTGCCAGTAAGTGGTCGGACAGCTACAATCAGCCCCAGCATTTT. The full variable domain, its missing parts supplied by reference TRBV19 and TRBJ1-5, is DGGITQSPKYLFRKEGQNVTLSCEQNLNHDAMYWYRQDPGQGLRLIYYSQIVNDFQKGDIAEGYSVSREKKESFPLTVTSAQKNPTAFYLCASKWSDSYNQPQHFGDGTRLSIL.

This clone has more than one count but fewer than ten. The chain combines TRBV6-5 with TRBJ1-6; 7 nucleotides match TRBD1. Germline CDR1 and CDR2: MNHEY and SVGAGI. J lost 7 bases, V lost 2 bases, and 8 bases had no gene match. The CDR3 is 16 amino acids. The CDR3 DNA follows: TGTGCCAGCAGTTACACTTGGGACAGACAGAATTCACCCCTCCACTTT. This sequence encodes CASSYTWDRQNSPLHF.

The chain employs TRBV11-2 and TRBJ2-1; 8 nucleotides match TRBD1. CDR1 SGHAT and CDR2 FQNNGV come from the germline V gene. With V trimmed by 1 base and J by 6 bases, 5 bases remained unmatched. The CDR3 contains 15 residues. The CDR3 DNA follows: TGTGCCAGCAGCTTAGCAGGACAGGGAACCAATGAGCAGTTCTTC. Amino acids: CASSLAGQGTNEQFF.

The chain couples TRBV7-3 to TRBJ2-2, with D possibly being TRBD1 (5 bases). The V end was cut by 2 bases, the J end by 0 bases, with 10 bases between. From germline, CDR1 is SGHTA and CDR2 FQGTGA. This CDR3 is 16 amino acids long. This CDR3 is CASSLRQPANTGELFF. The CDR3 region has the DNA TGTGCCAGCAGCTTACGACAGCCTGCGAACACCGGGGAGCTGTTTTTT.

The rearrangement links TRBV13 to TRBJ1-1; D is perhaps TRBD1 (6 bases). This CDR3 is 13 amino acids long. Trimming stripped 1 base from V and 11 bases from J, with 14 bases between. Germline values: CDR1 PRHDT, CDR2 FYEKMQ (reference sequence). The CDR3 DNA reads TGTGCCAGCAGCTTAGACCGGACAGTTGCGGCTTTCTTT. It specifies CASSLDRTVAAFF.

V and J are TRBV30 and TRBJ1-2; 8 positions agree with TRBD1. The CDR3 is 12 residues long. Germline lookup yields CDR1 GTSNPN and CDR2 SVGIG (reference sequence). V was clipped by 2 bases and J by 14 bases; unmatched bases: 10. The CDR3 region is CAWSPRRGDRTF. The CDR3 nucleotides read TGTGCCTGGAGTCCCCGGAGAGGGGACAGGACCTTC.

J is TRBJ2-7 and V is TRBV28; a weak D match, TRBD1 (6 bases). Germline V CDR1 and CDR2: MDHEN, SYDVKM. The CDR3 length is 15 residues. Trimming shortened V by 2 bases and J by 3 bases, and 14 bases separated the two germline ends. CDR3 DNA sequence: TGTGCCAGCAGTTTAGGGGGCTCGCACCTCTACGAGCAGTACTTC. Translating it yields CASSLGGSHLYEQYF.

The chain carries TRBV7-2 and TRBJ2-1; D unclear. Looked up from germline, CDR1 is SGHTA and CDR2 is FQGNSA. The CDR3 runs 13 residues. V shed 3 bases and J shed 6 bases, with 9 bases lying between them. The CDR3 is CASSFFYGNEQFF. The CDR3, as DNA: TGTGCCAGCAGCTTCTTCTACGGCAATGAGCAGTTCTTC.

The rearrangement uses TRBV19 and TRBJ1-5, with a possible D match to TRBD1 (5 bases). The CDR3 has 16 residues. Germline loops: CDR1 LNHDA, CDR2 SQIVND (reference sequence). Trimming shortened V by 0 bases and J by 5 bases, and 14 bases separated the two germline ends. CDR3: CASSIDVRVIYQPQHF. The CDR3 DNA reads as TGTGCCAGTAGTATAGATGTCAGGGTTATATATCAGCCCCAGCATTTT.

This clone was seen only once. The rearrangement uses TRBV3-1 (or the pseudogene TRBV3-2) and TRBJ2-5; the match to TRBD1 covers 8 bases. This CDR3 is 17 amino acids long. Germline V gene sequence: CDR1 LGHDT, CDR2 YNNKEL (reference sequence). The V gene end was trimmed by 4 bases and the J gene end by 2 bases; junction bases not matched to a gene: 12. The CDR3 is CASSPSPGTGLQETQYF. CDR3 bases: TGTGCCAGCAGCCCCTCTCCTGGGACAGGTTTACAAGAGACCCAGTACTTC.

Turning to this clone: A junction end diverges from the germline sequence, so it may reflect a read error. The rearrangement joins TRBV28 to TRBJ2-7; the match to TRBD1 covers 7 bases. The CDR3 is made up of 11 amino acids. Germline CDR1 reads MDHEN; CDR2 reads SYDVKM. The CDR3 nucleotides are TGTGCCAGCAGCTTGACAGGGCGGAGGCACTTC. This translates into CASSLTGRRHF. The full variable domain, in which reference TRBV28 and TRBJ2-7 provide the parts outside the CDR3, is DVKVTQSSRYLVKRTGEKVFLECVQDMDHENMFWYRQDPGLGLRLIYFSYDVKMKEKGDIPEGYSVSREKKERFSLILESASTNQTSMYLCASSLTGRRHFGPGTRLTVT.

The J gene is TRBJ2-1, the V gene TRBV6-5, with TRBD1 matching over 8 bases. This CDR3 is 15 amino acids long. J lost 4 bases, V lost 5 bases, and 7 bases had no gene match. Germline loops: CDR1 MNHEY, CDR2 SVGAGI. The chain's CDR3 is CASSTGQGRYNEQFF. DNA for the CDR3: TGTGCCAGCAGTACCGGACAGGGAAGGTACAATGAGCAGTTCTTC.